The 12 T cell receptor beta chains reported below all come from one sample, sequenced in a study of blood T cell dynamics during melanoma immunotherapy. Only in-frame clones appear in the TCRdb table, and some are missing; sequencing was by immunoSEQ multiplex PCR. The sample consists of about 12,000 clones, around 87% of them appearing once. The sample's time point: week 3, after first cycle of checkpoint inhibitor. This specimen was blood, taken from a patient treated with checkpoint blockade. The receptors originated from a human donor with melanoma.

This chain links TRBV19 with TRBJ2-3; 11 bases match TRBD2. Germline loops: CDR1 LNHDA, CDR2 SQIVND (reference sequence). With 3 bases clipped from V and 6 bases from J, the junction kept 11 bases outside the gene matches. CDR3 length: 17 amino acids. The CDR3 coding sequence is TGTGCCAGTAGTATTGAGCTAGCGGGGGGTACCTCGGATACGCAGTATTTT. Encoded protein: CASSIELAGGTSDTQYF. The full variable domain, with the rest looked up from reference TRBV19 and TRBJ2-3, is DGGITQSPKYLFRKEGQNVTLSCEQNLNHDAMYWYRQDPGQGLRLIYYSQIVNDFQKGDIAEGYSVSREKKESFPLTVTSAQKNPTAFYLCASSIELAGGTSDTQYFGPGTRLTVL.

The chain combines TRBV18 with TRBJ1-2; the D gene is possibly TRBD1 (5 bases). The CDR3 has 15 amino acids. Germline V gene sequence: CDR1 KGHSH, CDR2 LQKENI. The ends were cut back, 3 bases at V and 0 bases at J, with 11 bases in the middle. The CDR3 nucleotides read TGTGCCAGCTCACCGCGAGGGGACGCTAACTATGGCTACACCTTC. Protein sequence: CASSPRGDANYGYTF.

This chain joins TRBV5-5 and TRBJ2-7; maybe TRBD2 (6 bases). The CDR3 runs to 14 residues. V gave up 2 bases and J gave up 5 bases, with 14 bases separating them. Germline V lookup: CDR1 SGHKS, CDR2 YYEKEE (reference sequence). CDR3 loop: CASSLTPPGDEQYF. The CDR3 nucleotides are TGTGCCAGCAGCTTAACCCCCCCGGGGGACGAGCAGTACTTC. Full variable domain (rest looked up from reference TRBV5-5 and TRBJ2-7): DAGVTQSPTHLIKTRGQQVTLRCSPISGHKSVSWYQQVLGQGPQFIFQYYEKEERGRGNFPDRFSARQFPNYSSELNVNALLLGDSALYLCASSLTPPGDEQYFGPGTRLTVT.

The chain has TRBV19 and TRBJ2-7, with a weak D call TRBD2 (6 bases). CDR1 and CDR2 (germline): LNHDA, SQIVND (reference sequence). V lost 2 bases and J lost 0, with 14 bases in between. The CDR3 is 16 residues long. CDR3 DNA: TGTGCCAGTAGTATAAACCCGCGGGGATCCTCCTACGAGCAGTACTTC. Amino acid sequence: CASSINPRGSSYEQYF.

The chain links TRBV11-2 to TRBJ2-7; 9 nucleotides match TRBD1. This CDR3 has 13 amino acids. Germline values: CDR1 SGHAT, CDR2 FQNNGV. V was pared by 5 bases and J by 6 bases, with 5 bases of the junction left unmatched. CDR3 residues: CASSRGTGSEQYF. DNA of the CDR3: TGTGCCAGCAGCCGCGGGACAGGGAGCGAGCAGTACTTC.

The V gene is TRBV5-4, the J gene TRBJ1-2; no definite D call. Germline V gene lookup returns CDR1 SGHNT and CDR2 YYREEE (reference sequence). The CDR3 has 12 amino acids. Between the trimmed V and J ends, which lost 1 base and 8 bases, there was a span of 9 bases. CDR3 sequence reads: CASSLREEGYTF. The CDR3, as DNA: TGTGCCAGCAGCTTGAGGGAGGAGGGCTACACCTTC.

This clone was seen more than once but under ten times. The rearrangement links TRBV6-6 to TRBJ1-5, with TRBD1 matching over 8 bases. The CDR3 has 13 residues. V was pared by 5 bases and J by 6 bases, with 3 bases of the junction left unmatched. Germline assignment: CDR1 MNHNY and CDR2 SVGAGI (reference sequence). CDR3 sequence: CASSRQGSQPQHF. CDR3 bases: TGTGCCAGCAGTAGACAGGGGAGTCAGCCCCAGCATTTT.

The V gene is TRBV11-2, the J gene TRBJ2-4; the D call may be TRBD1 or TRBD2 (5 bases each). The V end lost 5 bases, the J end lost 0 bases, and 17 bases lay between the germline ends. CDR1 SGHAT and CDR2 FQNNGV come from the germline V gene. This CDR3 has 17 amino acids. This CDR3 reads CASSPTRQLLAKNIQYF. The CDR3 region has the DNA TGTGCCAGCAGCCCAACTAGACAGTTACTAGCCAAAAACATTCAGTACTTC.

This clone showed up just once. The J gene is TRBJ2-6, the V gene TRBV28; the D gene is possibly TRBD1 (5 bases). Trimming stripped 4 bases from V and 2 bases from J, with 12 bases between. In germline, CDR1 is MDHEN, CDR2 SYDVKM. The CDR3 is 16 amino acids. The CDR3 loop is CASSSIRAPGANVLTF. CDR3 coding DNA: TGTGCCAGCAGTTCGATCAGGGCTCCTGGGGCCAACGTCCTGACTTTC.

This chain connects TRBV11-2 to TRBJ1-3; 7 bases agree with TRBD1. The CDR3 consists of 18 residues. The V segment lost 1 base and the J segment 0 bases; nucleotides outside the gene matches: 9. CDR1 and CDR2 (germline): SGHAT, FQNNGV. CDR3 loop: CASSLGWTRGDSGNTIYF. The CDR3 DNA follows: TGTGCCAGCAGCTTAGGTTGGACCAGGGGGGACTCTGGAAACACCATATATTTT.

V usage is TRBV9 and J usage is TRBJ2-1; D is unresolved. This CDR3 is built from 14 residues. CDR1 is SGDLS and CDR2 is YYNGEE in the germline V gene. Between the trimmed V and J ends, which lost 4 bases and 6 bases, there was a span of 14 bases. CDR3 DNA sequence: TGTGCCAGCAGCCTAAGGGTACAGTTCAATGAGCAGTTCTTC. It is translated as CASSLRVQFNEQFF.

In its sample, this clone was seen once. One junction end disagrees with the germline gene, perhaps due to a read error. Other DNA sequences in this sample translate to the same CDR3. The chain employs TRBV7-9 and TRBJ2-5, with 10 bases identical to TRBD2. Germline lookup yields CDR1 SEHNR and CDR2 FQNEAQ (reference sequence). The CDR3 covers 15 residues. The chain's CDR3 is CASSLGAGGLETQYF. The CDR3 coding sequence is TGCGCCAGCAGCTTAGGAGCGGGAGGGTTGGAGACCCAGTACTTC.